A selection of T cell receptor beta chains follows, all from one sample in a study of cytomegalovirus exposure and HLA in healthy donors. The method was immunoSEQ multiplex PCR; TCRdb's version includes in-frame clones alone and lacks a portion of them. This sample has approximately 190,000 clones; 70% to 80% occur once, and the top ten carry roughly 15%. Input material: PBMCs. Receptors were obtained from a woman in her twenties or thirties in good health and CMV-seropositive. The CDR3 runs from the conserved cysteine through the conserved F or W.

CDR3 protein	V gene	J gene
CASSLRGGELFF	TRBV13	TRBJ1-4
CASHRGPNEKLFF	TRBV2	TRBJ1-4
CASSLAELNTEAFF	TRBV5-5	TRBJ1-1
CASSAGQYSNQPQHF	TRBV5-1	TRBJ1-5
CASSLDGGGAYLQFF	TRBV11-1	TRBJ2-1
CASSFGTGSHEQYF	TRBV5-6	NA
CASSLGGSYGYTF	TRBV5-1	TRBJ1-2
CASSRSGSTDTQYF	TRBV27	TRBJ2-3
CASSLDAGVTDTQYF	TRBV7-8	TRBJ2-3
CASSGGQGAGDTQYF	TRBV5-1	TRBJ2-3
CSVDVASSSYNEQFF	TRBV29-1	TRBJ2-1
CASSLGTVVNEQFF	TRBV5-1	TRBJ2-1
CASSTRQGPRRSPLHF	TRBV19	TRBJ1-6
CASSYLPGQPQHF	TRBV6-5	TRBJ1-5
CASTPQGRGQGQPQHF	TRBV2	TRBJ1-5
CAWAPGPGGEQYF	TRBV30	TRBJ2-7
CASSVDRVSYEQYF	TRBV6-1	TRBJ2-7
CASSADRASGYTF	TRBV2	TRBJ1-2
CASTNPGQEYNEQFF	TRBV5-8	TRBJ2-1
CASTTQGAQNTEAFF	TRBV6-1	TRBJ1-1
CASSLAGTGDSQETQYF	TRBV5-1	TRBJ2-5
CASSPRTGVLAEAFF	TRBV19	TRBJ1-1
CASGFSGTGGQPQHF	TRBV12-5	TRBJ1-5
CASSPRDRGGEQYF	TRBV7-9	TRBJ2-7
CASSSLETGLQGYTF	TRBV7-9	TRBJ1-2
CASSPPTGITDTQYF	TRBV18	TRBJ2-3
CASSLQDNEQFF	TRBV7-9	TRBJ2-1
CSVDGEGNYGYTF	TRBV29-1	TRBJ1-2
CASSPSQEVRGPETQYF	TRBV4-1	TRBJ2-5
CATSGREAYGYTF	TRBV28	TRBJ1-2
CASSFVSGGAHEQYF	TRBV11-1	NA
CASSNRTGRGETQYF	TRBV21-1	TRBJ2-5
CASSWRGLPYNEQFF	TRBV27	TRBJ2-1
CASSYTDTLPEAFF	TRBV6-6	TRBJ1-1
CASGPPRDRRRGPQHF	TRBV12-5	TRBJ1-5
CASSQEWRTGGSPLHF	TRBV4-2	TRBJ1-6
CASSRGTGGLNYGYTF	TRBV28	TRBJ1-2
CASSLTGDSYEQYF	TRBV5-5	TRBJ2-7
CASSPRDTKNSPLHF	TRBV4-2	TRBJ1-6
CASSPSRGRNYGYTF	TRBV4-3	TRBJ1-2
CAWRELAGELFF	TRBV30	TRBJ2-2
CASSSAGGANTGELFF	TRBV7-9	TRBJ2-2
CASSIDKYGYTF	TRBV6-1	TRBJ1-2
CASSPPGGAPGANVLTF	TRBV5-4	TRBJ2-6
CASSTTGRGYTF	TRBV6-5	TRBJ1-2
CASSPGLAVLETQYF	TRBV11-2	TRBJ2-5
CASSAGLAGDSYEQYF	TRBV2	NA
CASSLLIRGTSSHEQFF	TRBV5-1	TRBJ2-1